The present T cell receptor beta chain was sequenced within a study of regulatory T cells in long-lasting Graves disease. Study findings and constraints: Sharing of public clonotypes was greater in persistent patients (about 3,000) than in new patients (around 930).

With regard to this clonotype: Its antigen remains unidentified. A far larger clone is off by one base, so a read error is likely.

This CDR3 comprises 14 residues. Germline V gives CDR1 SGHAT, CDR2 FQNNGV. Investigators prepared the TCR beta libraries by applying iRepertoire HTBI primers and Arm-PCR of CDR3 regions. TCRdb re-analysed the multiplex PCR reads in MiXCR, keeping a single row per CDR3 protein. The sample contains about 330,000 distinct CDR3 sequences, around 16% of which appear only once. The time point: newly diagnosed GD, antithyroid drugs for less than 3 months. There was RNA extracted from PBMCs, and the TCR library was made from it. Separately, the same data were catalogued under a study of T cells in Graves' hyperthyroidism and ophthalmopathy. From that second work: RT-PCR in the first round (using the HTBI primer set) targeted the TCR CDR3. Blood also contained most expanded thyroid clonotypes above 0.001.

This TCR was sampled from a woman under 30 with Graves disease. Sample: peripheral blood mononuclear cells (PBMCs), taken at new diagnosis, from a patient treated with antithyroid drugs. V and J are TRBV11-2 and TRBJ2-5, with 8 bases that match TRBD2. CDR3 sequence reads: CASRTTSGQESQYF. The CDR3 bases are TGTGCCAGCAGAACAACTAGCGGACAAGAGAGCCAGTACTTC.